This paragraph covers one T cell receptor (beta chain) sequence. The record originates from a study of blood T cell repertoires in COVID-19. Study context: Italy, Spain and the United States were the sources of the convalescent and acute COVID-19 samples. T cells, B-cell-depleted T cells, or PBMCs supplied cDNA or gDNA.

This CDR3 region has 13 residues. Per the germline V gene, CDR1 is SQVTM and CDR2 is ANQGSEA. After removal of 6 bases from V and 6 bases from J, the junction contained 10 bases not matched to a gene. Authors' data handling: How many nucleated cells were present was estimated from reference gene primer amplification. Profiling relied on immunoSEQ multiplex PCR, and the TCRdb table lists in-frame clones only, not all of them. The D gene and trimming were derived from the DNA, and the V and J assignments and clone size from that table. This table holds approximately 110,000 clones, about 84% found once.

The sample was peripheral blood. The sequence came from a man aged 50-59 years with acute or convalescent COVID-19. The V gene is TRBV29-1, the J gene TRBJ1-2; 7 bases line up with TRBD1. CDR3 protein: CSVVTGETHGYTF. The CDR3 region has the DNA TGCAGCGTCGTTACAGGGGAAACTCATGGCTACACCTTC.